Presented here are 23 T cell receptor beta chains from one specimen sequenced in a study of CD8 T cells in ankylosing spondylitis. The antigens of these receptors remain unknown. MiXCR, run by TCRdb on the 5' RACE reads, gives a single entry per CDR3 protein. The table lists some 840,000 distinct CDR3 sequences, approximately 12% of them singletons. Notes on the study in general: A TCR beta motif made of fewer than ten highly homologous variants seemed typical of ankylosing spondylitis blood.

Material for sequencing was blood, either unsorted or a sorted T cell fraction (not recorded which). The receptor set was obtained from a male donor with ankylosing spondylitis.

The chain has TRBV7-6 and TRBJ1-2, with D maybe TRBD1 (6 bases). The V end was cut by 5 bases, the J end by 14 bases, with 18 bases between. The CDR3 has 12 residues. Germline V lookup: CDR1 SGHVS, CDR2 FNYEAQ. CDR3 in DNA: TGTGCCAGCAGCGCCAGAAGGGGGGCGGAAACCTTC. This gives the protein CASSARRGAETF. Together with reference TRBV7-6 and TRBJ1-2, the CDR3 gives the full variable domain: GAGVSQSPRYKVTKRGQDVALRCDPISGHVSLYWYRQALGQGPEFLTYFNYEAQQDKSGLPNDRFSAERPEGSISTLTIQRTEQRDSAMYRCASSARRGAETFGSGTRLTVV.

The V gene is TRBV30, the J gene TRBJ1-5; D is uncertain. Trimming cost V 4 bases and J 0 bases, with 10 bases left between them. The CDR3 runs to 14 residues. CDR1 and CDR2 (germline): GTSNPN, SVGIG (reference sequence). Written as DNA, the CDR3 is TGTGCCTGGAAGAAGACGGCTAGCAATCAGCCCCAGCATTTT. Residues: CAWKKTASNQPQHF.

The table lists this clonotype with many counts. The rearrangement uses TRBV11-2 and TRBJ1-1, with D maybe TRBD1 (5 bases). V was pared by 3 bases and J by 5 bases, with 10 bases between. The CDR3 contains 13 residues. Germline-derived CDR1 and CDR2 are SGHAT and FQNNGV. DNA for the CDR3: TGTGCCAGCAGCTTCACAGGCAGGACTGAAGCTTTCTTT. It translates to CASSFTGRTEAFF.

A few counts support this clonotype. This sequence joins TRBV5-6 and TRBJ2-7; D remains unclear. Germline V gene lookup returns CDR1 SGHDT and CDR2 YYEEEE. The CDR3 is 14 amino acids. Trimming removed 2 bases at V and 4 bases at J, with 13 bases between. Here the CDR3 reads CASSFRTPKYEQYF. The CDR3 DNA follows: TGTGCCAGCAGCTTTCGAACTCCGAAGTACGAGCAGTACTTC.

This clonotype has only a few counts. In DNA form, the CDR3 reads TGTGCCAGCAGACGCAACCAACCAGGGGGCTACGAGCAGTACTTC. Translating gives CASRRNQPGGYEQYF. The J gene is TRBJ2-7, the V gene TRBV25-1, with 7 bases aligning to TRBD1. Germline V CDR1 and CDR2: MGHDK, SYGVNS. Unmatched junction bases numbered 11, after V lost 6 bases and J lost 3 bases. CDR3 size: 15 residues.

This clonotype was counted many times. The genes are TRBV5-1 and TRBJ2-1; 7 positions agree with TRBD1. V gave up 4 bases and J gave up 3 bases; unmatched junction bases: 7. The CDR3 covers 15 residues. The germline V gene encodes CDR1 SGHRS and CDR2 YFSETQ. CDR3 in amino acids: CASSAGGWVYNEQFF. The CDR3 nucleotides read TGCGCCAGCAGCGCAGGGGGTTGGGTCTACAATGAGCAGTTCTTC.

This clonotype was counted between two and nine times. V gene TRBV27 combines with J gene TRBJ1-5; the D gene is possibly TRBD1 (5 bases). V lost 5 bases to trimming and J lost 3 bases, with 14 bases between them. The CDR3 spans 15 residues. Germline assignment: CDR1 MNHEY and CDR2 SMNVEV (reference sequence). The CDR3 protein is CASSRGKENNQPQHF. DNA for the CDR3: TGTGCCAGCAGTCGGGGGAAGGAAAACAATCAGCCCCAGCATTTT.

The rearrangement uses TRBV18 and TRBJ2-7; 9 nucleotides agree with TRBD1. CDR1 is KGHSH and CDR2 is LQKENI in the germline V gene. The CDR3 is made up of 16 amino acids. J was trimmed by 2 bases and V by 0 bases; bases with no gene match: 5. The CDR3 region has the DNA TGTGCCAGCTCACCACCTGGGACAGGGCGAACCTACGAGCAGTACTTC. Amino acid sequence: CASSPPGTGRTYEQYF.

The sample holds a few counts of this clonotype. This chain connects TRBV20-1 to TRBJ1-4; D gene uncertain. V was shortened by 3 bases and J by 4 bases, with 15 bases between the two germline ends. This CDR3 is 15 amino acids long. Germline CDR1 and CDR2: DFQATT and SNEGSKA (reference sequence). The CDR3 protein is CSARIAEDNNEKLFF. CDR3 DNA: TGCAGTGCTAGGATCGCGGAGGATAATAATGAAAAACTGTTTTTT.

The chain couples TRBV5-1 to TRBJ1-4; D gene ambiguous. Trimming pared 1 base from V and 5 bases from J, leaving 6 bases between. CDR1 is SGHRS, CDR2 YFSETQ, per germline. The CDR3 runs 13 residues. The CDR3 here is CASSLMRNEKLFF. For the CDR3, the DNA is TGCGCCAGCAGCTTGATGCGGAATGAAAAACTGTTTTTT.

This clonotype was picked up many times. CDR3 sequence: CSARDTTNEKLFF. CDR3 in DNA: TGCAGTGCTAGAGACACAACTAATGAAAAACTGTTTTTT. The chain is built from TRBV20-1 and TRBJ1-4; D gene uncertain. The CDR3 contains 13 residues. Germline-derived CDR1 and CDR2 are DFQATT and SNEGSKA (reference sequence). V was trimmed by 0 bases and J by 0 bases, leaving 2 bases between them.

The sample holds a few counts of this clonotype. The V and J genes are TRBV7-2 and TRBJ2-7, with 7 bases fitting TRBD2. Trimming took 8 bases from V and 1 from J; bases not matched to a gene: 8. The CDR3 consists of 14 residues. Germline V lookup: CDR1 SGHTA, CDR2 FQGNSA. In DNA form, the CDR3 reads TGTGCCAGCCGGCTCTGGCGGGGGTCCTACGAGCAGTACTTC. The encoded protein is CASRLWRGSYEQYF.

This clonotype has ten or more counts. The chain carries TRBV29-1 and TRBJ1-3; maybe TRBD1 (6 bases). Germline V CDR1 and CDR2: SQVTM, ANQGSEA. There are 14 residues in the CDR3. V gave up 7 bases and J gave up 0 bases, with 13 bases separating them. CDR3 sequence reads: CSASGQSSGNTIYF. The DNA of the CDR3 is TGCAGCGCGTCAGGACAGAGCTCTGGAAACACCATATATTTT.

This clonotype was detected only a few times. V usage is TRBV6-2 or TRBV6-3 and J usage is TRBJ2-7; maybe TRBD2 (6 bases). Germline V CDR1 and CDR2: MNHEY, SVGEGT. The CDR3 is 12 residues long. V was pared by 1 base and J by 7 bases, with 8 bases between. The CDR3 sequence: CASSYWGEEQYF. CDR3 DNA: TGTGCCAGCAGTTACTGGGGGGAAGAGCAGTACTTC.

There are many counts of this clonotype. The chain recombines TRBV10-3 with TRBJ2-7; the match to TRBD1 covers 10 bases. Germline lookup yields CDR1 ENHRY and CDR2 SYGVKD. The CDR3 has 14 residues. J gave up 2 bases and V 5 bases, and 3 bases lay outside the gene matches. The CDR3 reads CAISWTGGAYEQYF. The CDR3 region has the DNA TGTGCCATCAGTTGGACAGGGGGTGCCTACGAGCAGTACTTC.

The J gene is TRBJ1-1, the V gene TRBV10-3; weak D call: TRBD1 (5 bases). CDR1 and CDR2 from the germline V gene are ENHRY and SYGVKD. CDR3 length: 16 residues. V lost 8 bases and J 5 bases, leaving 24 bases between the germline ends. The CDR3 DNA follows: TGTGCCATCGGGGGTCCTAAGGACACGGCGGGGACTGAAGCTTTCTTT. It yields the protein CAIGGPKDTAGTEAFF.

This sequence joins TRBV28 and TRBJ2-2; D is uncertain. The CDR3 runs to 12 residues. Germline V gives CDR1 MDHEN, CDR2 SYDVKM. Trimming took off 7 bases at V and 6 bases at J, with 9 bases between the two ends. As DNA, the CDR3 is TGTGCCAGCAATCCTCTGGCCGGGGAGCTGTTTTTT. Protein sequence: CASNPLAGELFF.

The chain joins TRBV28 to TRBJ1-5, with D perhaps matching TRBD1 (6 bases). The CDR3 sequence is 17 residues long. Trimming took 2 bases from V and 7 from J, leaving 21 bases between them. The V gene's germline CDR1 is MDHEN and CDR2 SYDVKM. CDR3: CASSLLESGDVSQPQHF. CDR3 sequence (DNA): TGTGCCAGCAGTTTACTCGAATCAGGGGATGTTAGCCAGCCCCAGCATTTT.

This clonotype was detected many times. The CDR3 DNA is TGTGCCAGCAGTTTACCCGGGACACCCCAAGAGACCCAGTACTTC. Its protein is CASSLPGTPQETQYF. The chain employs TRBV12-3 or TRBV12-4 and TRBJ2-5; possibly TRBD1 for D (6 bases). The CDR3 is made up of 15 amino acids. V lost 2 bases and J 1 base, leaving 11 bases between the germline ends.

The V gene is TRBV6-2 or TRBV6-3, the J gene TRBJ2-3; 12 bases map to TRBD2. CDR1 and CDR2 (germline): MNHEY, SVGEGT. Germline trimming cut 5 bases from V and 2 bases from J; bases unmatched to any gene: 8. The CDR3 length is 17 residues. The CDR3 DNA reads as TGTGCCAGCAGTAGACCGACTAGCGGGAGTGACACAGATACGCAGTATTTT. Translation gives CASSRPTSGSDTDTQYF.

The table lists this clonotype with a few counts. The chain employs TRBV20-1 and TRBJ1-1; no firm D call. Germline CDR1 reads DFQATT; CDR2 reads SNEGSKA (reference sequence). V lost 2 bases, J lost 7 bases, and 11 bases lay in between. This CDR3 contains 12 residues. CDR3 protein: CSARPRWGEAFF. In DNA, the CDR3 is TGCAGTGCTAGACCCCGTTGGGGTGAAGCTTTCTTT.

This clonotype turned up a few times. DNA of the CDR3: TGCAGCGTTGGAAGCAGGGGGAATGAAAAACTGTTTTTT. Amino acids: CSVGSRGNEKLFF. The genes are TRBV29-1 and TRBJ1-4, with 7 bases identical to TRBD1. CDR1 and CDR2 from the germline V gene are SQVTM and ANQGSEA. Trimming at V came to 4 bases and at J to 5 bases, leaving 4 bases not matched to a gene. CDR3 length equals 13 residues.

The chain employs TRBV7-2 and TRBJ1-1; possible D gene TRBD1, 5 bases. The germline V and J ends were trimmed by 4 bases and 10 bases, with 16 bases remaining between them. CDR1 and CDR2 (germline): SGHTA, FQGNSA. This CDR3 contains 13 residues. The CDR3 nucleotides read TGTGCCAGCAGCTCATCAGGGTACTCAGTAGCTTTCTTT. Translating it yields CASSSSGYSVAFF.